These 3 T cell receptor beta chains share one sample of origin, sequenced in a study of shared clonotypes between healthy human individuals. The assay was immunoSEQ multiplex PCR, and TCRdb's table has in-frame clones only and misses some. The table lists about 2.4 million clones, under 95% of them singletons. The sample taken for sequencing was naive CD4+ T cells from PBMCs. Subset specified: CD45RA+ positively selected. Source of these receptors: a man aged 18-30 years in good health. Some clones in this sample may be carry-over from other donors' samples.

The genes are TRBV7-6 and TRBJ1-1; D call uncertain. In germline, CDR1 is SGHVS, CDR2 FNYEAQ. This CDR3 contains 15 residues. V lost 1 base and J 1 base, leaving 10 bases between the germline ends. CDR3: CASSLGRPENTEAFF. The CDR3 DNA follows: TGTGCCAGCAGCTTAGGTAGGCCTGAGAACACTGAAGCTTTCTTT.

Worth noting for this clone: The sample holds other DNA sequences that translate to the same CDR3. The genes are TRBV28 and TRBJ2-1, with D unclear. This CDR3 spans 14 amino acids. Trimming pared 5 bases from V and 0 bases from J, leaving 8 bases between. Looked up from germline, CDR1 is MDHEN and CDR2 is SYDVKM. CDR3 in amino acids: CASSPRSSYNEQFF. The DNA of the CDR3 is TGTGCCAGCAGTCCCAGGTCCTCCTACAATGAGCAGTTCTTC. Looking up the rest from reference TRBV28 and TRBJ2-1 gives the full variable domain: DVKVTQSSRYLVKRTGEKVFLECVQDMDHENMFWYRQDPGLGLRLIYFSYDVKMKEKGDIPEGYSVSREKKERFSLILESASTNQTSMYLCASSPRSSYNEQFFGPGTRLTVL.

CDR3 protein: CASSIAGMNEQFF. In DNA form, the CDR3 reads TGTGCCAGTAGTATAGCCGGGATGAATGAGCAGTTCTTC. The rearrangement joins TRBV19 to TRBJ2-1; D perhaps matches TRBD2 (5 bases). The germline gives CDR1 LNHDA, CDR2 SQIVND (reference sequence). This CDR3 contains 13 residues. V shed 1 base and J shed 7 bases, with 8 bases lying between them.